The T cell receptor (beta chain) under discussion was sequenced for a study of shared clonotypes between healthy human individuals. The assay was immunoSEQ multiplex PCR, and TCRdb's table has in-frame clones only and misses some. The repertoire holds approximately 710,000 clones, with 90% as singletons. This clone was observed once. This CDR3 region has 17 residues. The junction had 12 bases not matched to a gene; V was cut back by 2 bases and J by 5 bases. Germline values: CDR1 MNHEY, CDR2 SMNVEV (reference sequence). The chain is built from TRBV27 and TRBJ2-3; 8 nucleotides line up with TRBD2. Sequenced: memory CD8+ T cells from PBMCs. Stated subset: CD45RO+ cells pooled with CCR7-negative TemRA cells. The receptor was isolated from a man aged 18 to 29 in good health. Some clones in this sample may be carry-over from other donors' samples. CDR3 sequence: CASSLIGSGGPQDTQYF. Written as DNA, the CDR3 is TGTGCCAGCAGTTTAATAGGTTCGGGGGGGCCCCAAGATACGCAGTATTTT.